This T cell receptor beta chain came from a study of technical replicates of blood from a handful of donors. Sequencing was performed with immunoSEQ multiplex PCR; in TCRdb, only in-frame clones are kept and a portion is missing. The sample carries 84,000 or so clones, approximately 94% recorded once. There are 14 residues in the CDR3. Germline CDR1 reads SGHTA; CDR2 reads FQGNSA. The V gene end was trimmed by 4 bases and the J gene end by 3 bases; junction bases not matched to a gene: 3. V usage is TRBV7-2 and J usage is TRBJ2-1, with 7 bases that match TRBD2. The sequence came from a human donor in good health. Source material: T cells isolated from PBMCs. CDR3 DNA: TGTGCCAGCAGCTCCGGGACTAACTACAATGAGCAGTTCTTC. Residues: CASSSGTNYNEQFF.